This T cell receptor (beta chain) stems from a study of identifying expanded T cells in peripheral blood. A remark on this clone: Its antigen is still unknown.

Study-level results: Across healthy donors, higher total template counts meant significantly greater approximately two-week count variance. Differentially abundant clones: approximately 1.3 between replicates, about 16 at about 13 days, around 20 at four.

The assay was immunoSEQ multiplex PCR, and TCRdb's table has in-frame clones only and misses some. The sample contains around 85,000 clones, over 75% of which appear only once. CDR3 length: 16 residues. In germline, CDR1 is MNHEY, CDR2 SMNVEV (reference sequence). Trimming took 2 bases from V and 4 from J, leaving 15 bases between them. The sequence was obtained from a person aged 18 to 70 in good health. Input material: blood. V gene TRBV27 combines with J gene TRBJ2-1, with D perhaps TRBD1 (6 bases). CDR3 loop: CASSLGIGQLYNEQFF. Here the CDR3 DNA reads TGTGCCAGCAGTTTAGGGATTGGACAGCTATACAATGAGCAGTTCTTC.